The sequence of this TCR beta chain was determined in a study of T cells after yellow fever vaccination. 5'RACE template switching produced TCR cDNA carrying a universal primer site and UMIs. TCRdb reanalysed the 5' RACE reads using MiXCR and keeps one entry per CDR3 protein. This sample has 300,000 to 400,000 distinct CDR3 sequences; approximately 6% occur once, and the top ten carry roughly 15%. This clonotype showed up many times. Germline assignment: CDR1 LNHDA and CDR2 SQIVND (reference sequence). V was cut by 7 bases and J by 0 bases, with 11 bases left in between. There are 14 residues in the CDR3.

The sequencing here drew on PBMCs, taken 5 days after the yellow fever booster vaccination. The chain recombines TRBV19 with TRBJ2-3; no clear D gene. The clonotype comes from a man under 40 who received the YFV17D yellow fever vaccine. The CDR3 sequence: CASKLTRSTDTQYF. The CDR3 DNA reads TGTGCCAGTAAACTTACCCGGAGCACAGATACGCAGTATTTT. Filled out from reference TRBV19 and TRBJ2-3, the complete variable domain reads DGGITQSPKYLFRKEGQNVTLSCEQNLNHDAMYWYRQDPGQGLRLIYYSQIVNDFQKGDIAEGYSVSREKKESFPLTVTSAQKNPTAFYLCASKLTRSTDTQYFGPGTRLTVL.